This paragraph reports one T cell receptor beta chain. Deletions cut 6 bases from V and 2 bases from J, with 11 bases between. The CDR3 is 13 residues long. In germline, CDR1 is SGHAT, CDR2 FQNNGV. The sample belongs to a study of blood T cell repertoires in COVID-19. About the study: Donors in the United States, Italy and Spain gave samples during acute or convalescent COVID-19.

Measured with immunoSEQ multiplex PCR; TCRdb has only the in-frame clones, and not every one. The table shows 40,000 to 60,000 clones, with 68% occurring only once. The V call is TRBV11-2, the J call TRBJ2-7, with D uncertain. The source material was peripheral blood. This sequence originates from a woman in her seventies with acute or convalescent COVID-19. CDR3 in amino acids: CASSGKRAYEQYF. CDR3 coding DNA: TGTGCCAGCAGTGGTAAACGGGCCTACGAGCAGTACTTC.